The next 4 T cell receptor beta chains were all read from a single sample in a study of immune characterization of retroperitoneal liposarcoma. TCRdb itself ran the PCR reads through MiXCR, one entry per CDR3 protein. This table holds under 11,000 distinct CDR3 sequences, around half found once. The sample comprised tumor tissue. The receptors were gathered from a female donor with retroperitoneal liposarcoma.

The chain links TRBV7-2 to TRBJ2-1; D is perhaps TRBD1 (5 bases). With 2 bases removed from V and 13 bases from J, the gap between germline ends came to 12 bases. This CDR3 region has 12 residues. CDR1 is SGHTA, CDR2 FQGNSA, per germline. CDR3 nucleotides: TGTGCCAGCAGCTTAACAGGAGAGACCCAGTTCTTC. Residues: CASSLTGETQFF.

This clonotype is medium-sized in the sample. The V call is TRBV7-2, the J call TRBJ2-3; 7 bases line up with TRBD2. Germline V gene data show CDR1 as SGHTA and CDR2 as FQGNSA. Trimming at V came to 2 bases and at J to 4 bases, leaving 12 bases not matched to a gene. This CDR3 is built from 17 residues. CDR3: CASSLWASGAGPDTQYF. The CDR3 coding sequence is TGTGCCAGCAGCTTATGGGCTAGCGGAGCGGGCCCAGATACGCAGTATTTT.

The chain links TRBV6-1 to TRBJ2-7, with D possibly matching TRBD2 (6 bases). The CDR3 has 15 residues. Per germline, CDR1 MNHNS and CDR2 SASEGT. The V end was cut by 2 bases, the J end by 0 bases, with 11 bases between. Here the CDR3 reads CASSESSGRSYEQYF. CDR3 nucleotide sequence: TGTGCCAGCAGTGAAAGTAGCGGCCGCTCCTACGAGCAGTACTTC.

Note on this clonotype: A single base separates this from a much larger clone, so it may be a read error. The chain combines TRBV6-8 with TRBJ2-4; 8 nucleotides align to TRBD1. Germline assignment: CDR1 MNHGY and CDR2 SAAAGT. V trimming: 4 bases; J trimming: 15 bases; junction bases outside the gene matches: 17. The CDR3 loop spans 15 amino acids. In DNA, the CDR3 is TGTGCCAGCAGTTCCTACGACAGGGGTGGGGAGACCCGGTACTTC. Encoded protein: CASSSYDRGGETRYF.